A single sample is the source of the 20 T cell receptor beta chains below, sequenced in a study of shared clonotypes between healthy human individuals. TCRdb's copy holds only in-frame clones and misses some; the assay was immunoSEQ multiplex PCR. The sample shows about 660,000 clones, roughly 70% of them seen only once. Sequencing used memory CD4+ T cells sorted from blood. Specified subset: CD45RA-negative fraction. The origin of the receptors is a woman in her 30s in good health.

The CDR3 coding sequence is TGCGCCAGCAGCTCGGCCTTGCAGAGTGTGAACACTGAAGCTTTCTTT. This sequence encodes CASSSALQSVNTEAFF. The rearrangement joins TRBV5-1 to TRBJ1-1; D unclear. Trimming cost V 3 bases and J 0 bases, with 15 bases left between them. This CDR3 contains 16 residues. Germline V gene lookup returns CDR1 SGHRS and CDR2 YFSETQ.

This chain joins TRBV15 and TRBJ2-2, with TRBD1 matching over 7 bases. The length of the CDR3 is 17 residues. V lost 3 bases, J lost 0 bases, and 7 bases stayed unmatched. Looked up from germline, CDR1 is LNHNV and CDR2 is YYDKDF (reference sequence). CDR3 sequence reads: CATSSLITGANTGELFF. The CDR3 nucleotides are TGTGCCACCAGCAGCTTAATTACAGGGGCGAACACCGGGGAGCTGTTTTTT.

In its sample, this clone was seen a few times. CDR3 sequence: CATKTGDGGTDTQYF. The CDR3 DNA sequence: TGTGCCACCAAGACGGGAGATGGGGGCACAGATACGCAGTATTTT. The chain uses TRBV6-4 and TRBJ2-3, with D perhaps matching TRBD2 (6 bases). The CDR3 consists of 15 residues. The V gene lost 10 bases and the J gene lost 1 base, with 18 bases spanning the gap. In germline, CDR1 is MRHNA, CDR2 SNTAGT.

V usage is TRBV15 and J usage is TRBJ2-5; a possible D gene is TRBD1 (5 bases). With 0 bases removed from V and 2 bases from J, the gap between germline ends came to 16 bases. Germline CDR1 reads LNHNV; CDR2 reads YYDKDF (reference sequence). The CDR3 sequence is 17 residues long. The DNA for the CDR3 is TGTGCCACCAGCAGAGATCGTTCATCAGGGTCGCAAGAGACCCAGTACTTC. It encodes CATSRDRSSGSQETQYF.

This sequence joins TRBV5-1 and TRBJ2-1; the D is unclear. The germline V gene encodes CDR1 SGHRS and CDR2 YFSETQ. V lost 4 bases to trimming and J lost 0 bases, with 11 bases between them. The CDR3 consists of 15 residues. The CDR3 bases are TGCGCCAGCAGCCAGGACCACAGCTCCTACAATGAGCAGTTCTTC. It encodes CASSQDHSSYNEQFF.

The table lists this clone with a count of one. The chain links TRBV4-2 to TRBJ2-7, with 12 bases lining up with TRBD2. This CDR3 is built from 18 residues. Germline V gene data show CDR1 as LGHNA and CDR2 as YNFKEQ. Trimming took 1 base from V and 2 from J; bases not matched to a gene: 9. DNA for the CDR3: TGTGCCAGCAGCCAAGGCTTAGCAGGACTAGCGGGAACCTACGAGCAGTACTTC. Amino acid sequence: CASSQGLAGLAGTYEQYF.

V usage is TRBV19 and J usage is TRBJ1-2; D might be TRBD1 (5 bases). This CDR3 has 13 amino acids. The germline gives CDR1 LNHDA, CDR2 SQIVND (reference sequence). The germline V and J ends were trimmed by 11 bases and 0 bases, with 13 bases remaining between them. The CDR3 here is CASLGGPNYGYTF. DNA of the CDR3: TGTGCCTCCCTCGGGGGACCTAACTATGGCTACACCTTC.

The chain is built from TRBV15 and TRBJ1-2; possibly TRBD1 for D (5 bases). V was shortened by 4 bases and J by 4 bases, with 13 bases between the two germline ends. CDR1 LNHNV and CDR2 YYDKDF come from the germline V gene (reference sequence). The CDR3 is 14 residues long. The CDR3 is CATSTQGVTYGYTF. CDR3 nucleotide sequence: TGTGCCACCAGCACACAAGGGGTTACCTATGGCTACACCTTC.

This clone rates as medium-sized. In the same sample, other DNA sequences code for this CDR3. The V gene is TRBV14, the J gene TRBJ2-3; D gene uncertain. The CDR3 spans 14 residues. Germline lookup yields CDR1 SGHDN and CDR2 FVKESK. V was cut by 1 base and J by 2 bases, with 7 bases left in between. CDR3 sequence: CASSQVLPTDTQYF. Written as DNA, the CDR3 is TGTGCCAGCAGCCAAGTCTTGCCCACAGATACGCAGTATTTT.

The V and J genes are TRBV5-1 and TRBJ1-5, with D perhaps TRBD1 (6 bases). CDR3 length: 14 residues. Looked up from germline, CDR1 is SGHRS and CDR2 is YFSETQ. V was trimmed by 0 bases and J by 7 bases, leaving 11 bases between them. CDR3 nucleotide sequence: TGCGCCAGCAGCTTGGAGGGGGAGGGACAGCCCCAGCATTTT. Translation gives CASSLEGEGQPQHF.

This chain connects TRBV18 to TRBJ2-3, with a tentative D call TRBD2 (5 bases). The CDR3 totals 15 residues. V lost 0 bases and J lost 5, with 12 bases in between. CDR1 KGHSH and CDR2 LQKENI come from the germline V gene. As DNA, the CDR3 is TGTGCCAGCTCACCACCCGGGCGGGTCGGAGATACGCAGTATTTT. It encodes CASSPPGRVGDTQYF.

The rearrangement joins TRBV6-6 to TRBJ1-1, with D uncertain. Deletions cut 5 bases from V and 4 bases from J, with 14 bases between. The germline gives CDR1 MNHNY, CDR2 SVGAGI (reference sequence). CDR3 length: 14 residues. CDR3 sequence: CASSTRGGVTEAFF. The CDR3 DNA is TGTGCCAGCAGTACCCGGGGTGGGGTCACTGAAGCTTTCTTT.

The V call is TRBV29-1, the J call TRBJ1-2; D ambiguous. CDR1 is SQVTM and CDR2 is ANQGSEA in the germline V gene. The CDR3 spans 13 residues. Trimming removed 2 bases at V and 0 bases at J, with 7 bases between. CDR3 region: CSVESVANYGYTF. CDR3 nucleotides: TGCAGCGTTGAAAGTGTGGCTAACTATGGCTACACCTTC.

This rearrangement joins TRBV7-8 to TRBJ1-1, with 7 bases identical to TRBD1. The trim removed 2 bases at V and 1 base at J, leaving 10 bases unmatched. The CDR3 is 17 residues long. Germline values: CDR1 SGHVS, CDR2 FQNEAQ. CDR3: CASSLPREGQQNTEAFF. CDR3 in DNA: TGTGCCAGCAGCTTACCGAGAGAGGGACAGCAGAACACTGAAGCTTTCTTT.

This clone was counted only a few times. The gene calls are TRBV2 and TRBJ2-3; 14 bases fit TRBD2. The CDR3 totals 14 residues. Germline CDR1 is SNHLY and CDR2 is FYNNEI. The J segment lost 6 bases and the V segment lost 8 bases, leaving 4 bases of the junction unmatched. CDR3 sequence: CASGLAGGYDTQYF. CDR3 sequence (DNA): TGTGCCAGCGGACTAGCGGGAGGCTACGATACGCAGTATTTT.

V and J are TRBV4-2 and TRBJ2-1; a weak D match, TRBD2 (6 bases). CDR1 LGHNA and CDR2 YNFKEQ come from the germline V gene. V lost 0 bases to trimming and J lost 2 bases, with 11 bases between them. CDR3 length equals 16 residues. In DNA form, the CDR3 reads TGTGCCAGCAGCCAAGATCGACGGGAGACCTACAATGAGCAGTTCTTC. Protein product: CASSQDRRETYNEQFF.

CDR3 amino acids: CASSPGDEQFF. The CDR3 DNA reads TGTGCCAGCTCACCTGGCGATGAGCAGTTCTTC. The J gene is TRBJ2-1, the V gene TRBV18; D remains ambiguous. This CDR3 comprises 11 residues. Per germline, CDR1 KGHSH and CDR2 LQKENI. V lost 3 bases, J lost 8 bases, and 5 bases lay in between.

The chain uses TRBV28 and TRBJ2-2; maybe TRBD2 (5 bases). The CDR3 length is 14 residues. The V gene's germline CDR1 is MDHEN and CDR2 SYDVKM. Trimming removed 3 bases from V and 7 bases from J, with 12 bases in between. This chain's CDR3 is CASSFPGLGGELFF. Written as DNA, the CDR3 is TGTGCCAGCAGTTTCCCGGGATTAGGCGGGGAGCTGTTTTTT.

This clone appeared a few times. The rearrangement joins TRBV20-1 to TRBJ1-2; tentatively, D is TRBD1 (6 bases). The CDR3 totals 11 residues. Trimming shortened V by 6 bases and J by 14 bases, and 19 bases separated the two germline ends. Germline loops: CDR1 DFQATT, CDR2 SNEGSKA (reference sequence). The chain's CDR3 is CSALLGQRITF. DNA of the CDR3: TGCAGTGCCCTCTTGGGACAACGGATTACCTTC.

The chain's CDR3 is CASSLQTGKNEQFF. CDR3 in DNA: TGTGCCAGCAGTCTCCAAACAGGGAAGAATGAGCAGTTCTTC. The V gene is TRBV27, the J gene TRBJ2-1; TRBD1 might be the D (6 bases). Per the germline V gene, CDR1 is MNHEY and CDR2 is SMNVEV (reference sequence). The V end lost 5 bases, the J end lost 7 bases, and 15 bases lay between the germline ends. This CDR3 spans 14 amino acids.